This T cell receptor beta chain derives from a study of shared clonotypes between healthy human individuals. Profiling relied on immunoSEQ multiplex PCR, and the TCRdb table lists in-frame clones only, not all of them. Of roughly 1,100,000 clones listed, 65% to 75% are singletons. This CDR3 spans 14 amino acids. The germline gives CDR1 MNHNS, CDR2 SASEGT. V gave up 7 bases and J gave up 2 bases, with 15 bases separating them. The TCR comes from a man between 18 and 35 years old in good health. The sequenced sample was memory CD4+ T cells sorted from blood. Subset meaning: CD45RA-negative fraction. The V call is TRBV6-1, the J call TRBJ2-7; D may be TRBD1 (6 bases). CDR3 in amino acids: CASTRGQNAYEQYF. CDR3 nucleotides: TGTGCCAGCACCAGGGGTCAGAACGCCTACGAGCAGTACTTC.